This T cell receptor beta chain was obtained from a study of graft-versus-host responses after intestinal transplantation. Across the whole study: Recipients had multivisceral, liver-intestinal, or isolated intestinal transplants. The study gave all recipients anti-thymocyte globulin induction, then tacrolimus and steroids for three to four years.

Study results and limitations: Recipient marrow showed GvH clones, some seen first in ileum or blood. Individuals who had graft-donor T cell macrochimerism had allografts that showed high graft-versus-host to host-versus-graft clonal ratios.

Only in-frame clones appear in the TCRdb table, and some are missing; sequencing was by immunoSEQ multiplex PCR. The sample yields 25,000 to 35,000 clones, approximately 83% seen once. This clone was detected a few times. Its matching antigen is unknown. The sequence derives from a human donor who received an intestinal transplant. The starting material was unstimulated CD8+ T cells sorted from spleen or lymph node cells, obtained before intestinal transplant.

The CDR3, as DNA: TGTGCCAGCAGCCCCTCGGGGGGCAACACTGAAGCTTTCTTT. Protein product: CASSPSGGNTEAFF. This sequence joins TRBV6-5 and TRBJ1-1; maybe TRBD1 (6 bases). V shed 6 bases and J shed 2 bases, with 13 bases lying between them. From germline, CDR1 is MNHEY and CDR2 SVGAGI. The length of the CDR3 is 14 residues.